This T cell receptor (beta chain) derives from a study of blood T cell repertoires in COVID-19. About the study: T cells, B-cell-depleted T cells, or PBMCs supplied cDNA or gDNA.

The ends were cut back, 0 bases at V and 3 bases at J, with 8 bases in the middle. The CDR3 is made up of 15 amino acids. CDR1 and CDR2 (germline): ENHRY, SYGVKD. Original data processing: Estimates of nucleated cell counts were drawn from the amplification of reference gene primers. Clones were sequenced by immunoSEQ multiplex PCR, and TCRdb holds only the in-frame ones, with some missing. V, J and clone size were drawn from that table, and D and trimming were deduced from the DNA. The table lists 150,000 to 200,000 clones, approximately 91% of them singletons. This TCR derives from a man in his late teens or twenties with acute or convalescent COVID-19. The sequencing input was peripheral blood. The chain combines TRBV10-3 with TRBJ1-4, with D possibly being TRBD1 (5 bases). This chain's CDR3 is CAISESKTANEKLFF. The CDR3 region has the DNA TGTGCCATCAGTGAGTCGAAGACAGCTAATGAAAAACTGTTTTTT.